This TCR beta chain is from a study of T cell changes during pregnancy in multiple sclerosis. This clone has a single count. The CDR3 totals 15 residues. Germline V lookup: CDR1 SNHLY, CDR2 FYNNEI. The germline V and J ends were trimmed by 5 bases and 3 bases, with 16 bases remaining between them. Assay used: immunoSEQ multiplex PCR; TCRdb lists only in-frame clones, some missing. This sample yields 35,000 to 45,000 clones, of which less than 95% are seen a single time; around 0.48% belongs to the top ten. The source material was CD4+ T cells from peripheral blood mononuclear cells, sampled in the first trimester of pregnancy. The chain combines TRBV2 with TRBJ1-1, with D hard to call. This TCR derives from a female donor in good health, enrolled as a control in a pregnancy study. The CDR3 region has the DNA TGTGCCAGCAGTTCAAGCACACAGACGTACACTGAAGCTTTCTTT. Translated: CASSSSTQTYTEAFF. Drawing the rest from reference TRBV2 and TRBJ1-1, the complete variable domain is EPEVTQTPSHQVTQMGQEVILRCVPISNHLYFYWYRQILGQKVEFLVSFYNNEISEKSEIFDDQFSVERPDGSNFTLKIRSTKLEDSAMYFCASSSSTQTYTEAFFGQGTRLTVV.